This T cell receptor (beta chain) was retrieved from a study of identical twins. Study outcomes and limitations: Twin sharing of out-of-frame TCR alpha was underestimated by models in monozygotic pairs. Diverse VJ usage suggested most zero-insertion clonotypes were not invariant T cells. The same donors were not followed; conclusions instead depended on cross-sectional statistical analysis.

This clonotype showed up many times. As yet, its antigen is unknown. The CDR3 has 19 residues. The germline gives CDR1 KGHDR, CDR2 SFDVKD. The ends lost 2 bases at V and 0 bases at J; junction bases unmatched: 9. Each CDR3 protein gets one entry after TCRdb re-called the 5' RACE reads with MiXCR. Of about 100,000 distinct CDR3 sequences in the sample, 4.5% to 6.5% were seen once. The receptor's source is a woman between 50 and 59 years old in good health. The gene calls are TRBV24-1 and TRBJ2-5; TRBD2 agrees at 12 bases. The sequenced sample was memory T cells sorted from blood. CDR3 DNA sequence: TGTGCCACCAGTGATTCCGGGCTAGCGGGAGGGACAGACCAAGAGACCCAGTACTTC. Translation gives CATSDSGLAGGTDQETQYF.